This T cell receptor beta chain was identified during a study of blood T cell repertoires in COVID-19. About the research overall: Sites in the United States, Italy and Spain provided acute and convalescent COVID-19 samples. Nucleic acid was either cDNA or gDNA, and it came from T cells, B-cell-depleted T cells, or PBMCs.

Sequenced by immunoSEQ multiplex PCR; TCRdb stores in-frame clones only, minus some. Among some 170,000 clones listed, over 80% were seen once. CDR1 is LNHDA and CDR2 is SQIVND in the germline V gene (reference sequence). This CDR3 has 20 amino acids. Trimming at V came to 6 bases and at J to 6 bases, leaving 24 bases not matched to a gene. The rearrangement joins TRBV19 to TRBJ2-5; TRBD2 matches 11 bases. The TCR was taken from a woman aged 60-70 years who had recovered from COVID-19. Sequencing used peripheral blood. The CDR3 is CASSPYSRLGASGGKKTQYF. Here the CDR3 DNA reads TGTGCCAGTAGCCCTTACTCGCGCCTGGGGGCTAGCGGGGGGAAAAAGACCCAGTACTTC.